These 29 T cell receptor beta chains came from one sample sequenced in a study of T cell changes during pregnancy in multiple sclerosis. TCRdb keeps only in-frame clones here, not all; method: immunoSEQ multiplex PCR. Of 80,000 to 95,000 clones in the sample, nearly 95% were seen once. The sequencing here drew on peripheral blood, taken in the second trimester of pregnancy. These receptors all come from a female donor with multiple sclerosis, enrolled in a pregnancy study.

To note about this clone: The sample holds other DNA sequences that translate to the same CDR3. This sequence joins TRBV7-9 and TRBJ2-7, with D possibly matching TRBD1 (5 bases). Trimming stripped 1 base from V and 2 bases from J, with 6 bases between. CDR1 is SEHNR and CDR2 is FQNEAQ in the germline V gene (reference sequence). This CDR3 has 13 amino acids. The CDR3 loop is CASSLGTTYEQYF. In DNA, the CDR3 is TGTGCCAGCAGCTTAGGGACAACCTACGAGCAGTACTTC.

The chain uses TRBV27 and TRBJ1-1, with D uncertain. This CDR3 comprises 16 residues. The V and J ends lost 8 bases and 1 base respectively, with 20 bases between them. Germline V gene lookup returns CDR1 MNHEY and CDR2 SMNVEV (reference sequence). The CDR3 here is CASGPMAQRGNTEAFF. The DNA of the CDR3 is TGTGCCAGCGGCCCGATGGCGCAGCGTGGGAACACTGAAGCTTTCTTT.

The chain recombines TRBV10-3 with TRBJ1-1, with 7 bases lining up with TRBD1. Germline CDR1 is ENHRY and CDR2 is SYGVKD. Unmatched junction bases numbered 6, after V lost 6 bases and J lost 5 bases. This CDR3 is 13 amino acids long. CDR3 sequence: CAISTQGWTEAFF. In DNA, the CDR3 is TGTGCCATCAGCACACAGGGGTGGACTGAAGCTTTCTTT.

The CDR3, as DNA: TGTGCCAGCAGCTTAGAGGCAGATACTAACTATGGCTACACCTTC. It yields the protein CASSLEADTNYGYTF. This chain connects TRBV11-2 to TRBJ1-2; no definite D call. Deletions cut 0 bases from V and 0 bases from J, with 8 bases between. The CDR3 has 15 residues. Germline-derived CDR1 and CDR2 are SGHAT and FQNNGV.

The V call is TRBV2, the J call TRBJ2-4, with 14 bases that match TRBD2. CDR3 length: 20 residues. Germline CDR1 SNHLY, CDR2 FYNNEI. V lost 6 bases and J lost 0; bases outside the gene matches: 13. The CDR3 here is CASRGLAGVREGLAKNIQYF. The CDR3 DNA is TGTGCCAGCAGGGGACTAGCGGGAGTACGGGAGGGACTAGCCAAAAACATTCAGTACTTC.

A single count supports this clone. V usage is TRBV27 and J usage is TRBJ2-7, with D perhaps matching TRBD1 (6 bases). Germline V CDR1 and CDR2: MNHEY, SMNVEV (reference sequence). The CDR3 consists of 13 residues. V lost 4 bases and J lost 3, with 10 bases in between. In nucleotides, the CDR3 is TGTGCCAGCAGTTGGACAGTCCACTACGAGCAGTACTTC. Its protein is CASSWTVHYEQYF.

The chain links TRBV6-1 to TRBJ2-1; 8 nucleotides line up with TRBD2. With V trimmed by 11 bases and J by 8 bases, 17 bases remained unmatched. Germline V gene lookup returns CDR1 MNHNS and CDR2 SASEGT. The CDR3 totals 15 residues. CDR3 nucleotides: TGTGCCGGTAAATCGTCGGTAGCGGGGAGCTATGAGCAGTTCTTC. This encodes CAGKSSVAGSYEQFF.

The chain links TRBV4-3 to TRBJ2-7, with no clear D. The CDR3 contains 15 residues. Germline V gives CDR1 LGHNA, CDR2 YSLEER. The V gene lost 5 bases and the J gene lost 0 bases, with 14 bases spanning the gap. The CDR3 region is CASSISFSSSYEQYF. CDR3 DNA: TGCGCCAGCAGCATTAGCTTTTCGAGCTCCTACGAGCAGTACTTC.

V is TRBV9 and J is TRBJ1-2, with D possibly being TRBD1 (6 bases). V was clipped by 4 bases and J by 8 bases, with 15 bases between them. Germline V gene lookup returns CDR1 SGDLS and CDR2 YYNGEE. The CDR3 loop spans 13 amino acids. The CDR3 here is CASSSDRSRGYTF. The DNA for the CDR3 is TGTGCCAGCAGCTCTGACAGGTCGCGGGGCTACACCTTC. Full variable domain (remainder filled in from reference TRBV9 and TRBJ1-2): DSGVTQTPKHLITATGQRVTLRCSPRSGDLSVYWYQQSLDQGLQFLIQYYNGEERAKGNILERFSAQQFPDLHSELNLSSLELGDSALYFCASSSDRSRGYTFGSGTRLTVV.

The chain has TRBV6-5 and TRBJ2-3; TRBD2 matches 10 bases. Germline CDR1 is MNHEY and CDR2 is SVGAGI. Trimming took 8 bases from V and 1 from J; bases not matched to a gene: 3. This CDR3 has 14 residues. The CDR3 here is CASGSGRGTDTQYF. For the CDR3, the DNA is TGTGCCAGCGGGAGCGGGAGGGGCACAGATACGCAGTATTTT.

V usage is TRBV4-1 and J usage is TRBJ2-7; unclear D gene. The germline gives CDR1 MGHRA, CDR2 YSYEKL. The CDR3 sequence is 12 residues long. V was pared by 2 bases and J by 8 bases, with 10 bases between. The CDR3 region has the DNA TGCGCCAGCAGCCAACACGAGTCGAAGCAGTACTTC. Translated, it gives CASSQHESKQYF.

V usage is TRBV29-1 and J usage is TRBJ1-2; 9 bases agree with TRBD1. The germline gives CDR1 SQVTM, CDR2 ANQGSEA. This CDR3 contains 14 residues. The trim removed 5 bases at V and 4 bases at J, leaving 8 bases unmatched. The CDR3 loop is CSVWGQGSSYGYTF. The CDR3 DNA follows: TGCAGCGTTTGGGGACAGGGCTCGTCCTATGGCTACACCTTC.

Only one count was recorded for this clone. V is TRBV7-8 and J is TRBJ2-2, with TRBD2 identical over 7 bases. CDR1 is SGHVS and CDR2 is FQNEAQ in the germline V gene. V trimming: 5 bases; J trimming: 6 bases; junction bases outside the gene matches: 0. The CDR3 is 12 residues long. CDR3 in amino acids: CASSREAGELFF. CDR3 DNA sequence: TGTGCCAGCAGCCGGGAGGCCGGGGAGCTGTTTTTT.

V is TRBV11-2 and J is TRBJ1-2; D possibly corresponds to TRBD1 (5 bases). CDR1 and CDR2 (germline): SGHAT, FQNNGV. The CDR3 sequence is 14 residues long. Trimming shortened V by 1 base and J by 10 bases, and 16 bases separated the two germline ends. The CDR3 nucleotides read TGTGCCAGCAGCTTAGGGGGCGTTGACAGCTACTACACCTTC. Translated: CASSLGGVDSYYTF.

The V gene is TRBV7-9, the J gene TRBJ2-2; 8 nucleotides line up with TRBD2. This CDR3 has 16 amino acids. Trimming removed 6 bases from V and 6 bases from J; junction bases left unmatched: 12. The V gene's germline CDR1 is SEHNR and CDR2 FQNEAQ (reference sequence). CDR3 residues: CASSSRTSPGAGELFF. The CDR3 DNA sequence: TGTGCCAGCAGTTCCCGGACTAGCCCCGGCGCCGGGGAGCTGTTTTTT.

On this clone: The junction shows a germline mismatch at one end, possibly a read error. This rearrangement joins TRBV28 to TRBJ1-5; tentative D call: TRBD1 (6 bases). The length of the CDR3 is 16 residues. CDR1 is MDHEN, CDR2 SYDVKM, per germline. CDR3 region: CASSDRQAPVNRPQHF. The CDR3 region has the DNA TGTGCCAGCAGTGACCGACAGGCGCCCGTTAATCGGCCCCAGCATTTT. Based on the CDR3 plus reference TRBV28 and TRBJ1-5, the full variable domain is DVKVTQSSRYLVKRTGEKVFLECVQDMDHENMFWYRQDPGLGLRLIYFSYDVKMKEKGDIPEGYSVSREKKERFSLILESASTNQTSMYLCASSDRQAPVNRPQHFGDGTRLSIL.

The V call is TRBV7-8, the J call TRBJ1-5; TRBD1 agrees at 11 bases. Germline loops: CDR1 SGHVS, CDR2 FQNEAQ. The CDR3 length is 19 residues. J gave up 0 bases and V 2 bases, and 9 bases lay outside the gene matches. The CDR3 sequence: CASSLYRDRGSYSNQPQHF. The CDR3, as DNA: TGTGCCAGCAGCTTATACCGGGACAGGGGGAGCTATAGCAATCAGCCCCAGCATTTT.

The V gene is TRBV13, the J gene TRBJ2-7, with TRBD1 matching over 7 bases. CDR1 PRHDT and CDR2 FYEKMQ come from the germline V gene (reference sequence). The CDR3 loop spans 15 amino acids. V lost 5 bases and J lost 2; bases outside the gene matches: 9. This CDR3 reads CASSATGTATYEQYF. Here the CDR3 DNA reads TGTGCCAGCAGCGCAACCGGGACAGCGACCTACGAGCAGTACTTC.

This rearrangement joins TRBV6-6 to TRBJ1-4, with 12 bases fitting TRBD1. The CDR3 length is 15 residues. The J segment lost 7 bases and the V segment lost 5 bases, leaving 5 bases of the junction unmatched. Germline V gene lookup returns CDR1 MNHNY and CDR2 SVGAGI (reference sequence). CDR3 in DNA: TGTGCCAGCAGTCGGGACAGGGGGCTGACTGAAAAACTGTTTTTT. This gives the protein CASSRDRGLTEKLFF.

The rearrangement links TRBV5-6 to TRBJ2-5; possibly TRBD1 for D (6 bases). Trimming took 1 base from V and 1 from J, leaving 11 bases between them. This CDR3 is 15 amino acids long. CDR1 and CDR2 from the germline V gene are SGHDT and YYEEEE. The CDR3: CASSLSGQPQETQYF. The CDR3 bases are TGTGCCAGCAGCTTGTCAGGACAGCCCCAAGAGACCCAGTACTTC. Combining the CDR3 with reference TRBV5-6 and TRBJ2-5 gives the whole variable domain DAGVTQSPTHLIKTRGQQVTLRCSPKSGHDTVSWYQQALGQGPQFIFQYYEEEERQRGNFPDRFSGHQFPNYSSELNVNALLLGDSALYLCASSLSGQPQETQYFGPGTRLLVL.

The V call is TRBV5-4, the J call TRBJ1-3, with no clear D. From germline, CDR1 is SGHNT and CDR2 YYREEE (reference sequence). The CDR3 has 14 amino acids. Trimming shortened V by 4 bases and J by 2 bases, and 10 bases separated the two germline ends. The CDR3 loop reads CASSEPGTGNTIYF. CDR3 DNA: TGTGCCAGCAGCGAACCGGGGACTGGAAACACCATATATTTT.

This clone appeared a single time. The chain combines TRBV7-7 with TRBJ2-7; D is perhaps TRBD1 (6 bases). This CDR3 is built from 14 residues. V lost 5 bases, J lost 1 base, and 12 bases lay in between. The germline CDR1 and CDR2 sequences are SSHAT and FNYEAQ (reference sequence). The CDR3 DNA follows: TGTGCCAGCAGCGCCCTTGGACAGTCCTACGAGCAGTACTTC. Translation: CASSALGQSYEQYF.

This clone was recorded once. The V and J genes are TRBV6-5 and TRBJ1-1; D may be TRBD1 (5 bases). Per germline, CDR1 MNHEY and CDR2 SVGAGI. Trimming cost V 2 bases and J 4 bases, with 17 bases left between them. The CDR3 has 16 amino acids. The CDR3 loop is CASSYVWRGGSTEAFF. The CDR3 DNA reads TGTGCCAGCAGTTACGTTTGGAGGGGTGGGAGCACTGAAGCTTTCTTT.

The chain employs TRBV5-1 and TRBJ1-2, with 7 bases matching TRBD1. This CDR3 has 14 residues. The V gene end was trimmed by 3 bases and the J gene end by 0 bases; junction bases not matched to a gene: 2. Germline V gene sequence: CDR1 SGHRS, CDR2 YFSETQ. CDR3 nucleotides: TGCGCCAGCAGCTCGACAGGGTCTAACTATGGCTACACCTTC. It is translated as CASSSTGSNYGYTF.

This clone was observed a few times. The gene calls are TRBV19 and TRBJ2-5; D uncertain. V gave up 2 bases and J gave up 5 bases, with 9 bases separating them. The CDR3 extends over 13 amino acids. Per germline, CDR1 LNHDA and CDR2 SQIVND (reference sequence). CDR3 sequence: CASSILIGETQYF. As DNA, the CDR3 is TGTGCCAGTAGTATATTGATCGGGGAGACCCAGTACTTC. Based on the CDR3 plus reference TRBV19 and TRBJ2-5, the full variable domain is DGGITQSPKYLFRKEGQNVTLSCEQNLNHDAMYWYRQDPGQGLRLIYYSQIVNDFQKGDIAEGYSVSREKKESFPLTVTSAQKNPTAFYLCASSILIGETQYFGPGTRLLVL.

The chain combines TRBV9 with TRBJ1-4, with 11 bases that match TRBD1. The CDR3 loop spans 14 amino acids. The J segment lost 10 bases and the V segment lost 4 bases, leaving 6 bases of the junction unmatched. In germline, CDR1 is SGDLS, CDR2 YYNGEE. The CDR3 DNA sequence: TGTGCCAGCAGCTGGGGACAGGGGGGCGGAAAACTGTTTTTT. It codes for CASSWGQGGGKLFF. The entire variable domain, with the rest obtained from reference TRBV9 and TRBJ1-4, is as follows: DSGVTQTPKHLITATGQRVTLRCSPRSGDLSVYWYQQSLDQGLQFLIQYYNGEERAKGNILERFSAQQFPDLHSELNLSSLELGDSALYFCASSWGQGGGKLFFGSGTQLSVL.

The rearrangement joins TRBV11-2 to TRBJ2-4; D gene ambiguous. The germline V gene encodes CDR1 SGHAT and CDR2 FQNNGV. V lost 6 bases and J 0 bases, leaving 6 bases between the germline ends. This CDR3 comprises 13 residues. CDR3 nucleotides: TGTGCCAGCAGGTCTCTAGCCAAAAACATTCAGTACTTC. As protein: CASRSLAKNIQYF.

The chain employs TRBV29-1 and TRBJ2-1, with D tentatively TRBD2 (6 bases). Germline values: CDR1 SQVTM, CDR2 ANQGSEA. The CDR3 runs to 15 residues. The ends were cut back, 3 bases at V and 7 bases at J, with 19 bases in the middle. CDR3 in amino acids: CSVEGVSGAWNEQFF. As DNA, the CDR3 is TGCAGCGTTGAGGGGGTTAGCGGAGCTTGGAATGAGCAGTTCTTC.

The V and J genes are TRBV29-1 and TRBJ2-7; 11 bases are a match to TRBD2. Trimming cost V 6 bases and J 4 bases; bases outside gene matches: 5. The CDR3 runs 13 residues. CDR1 SQVTM and CDR2 ANQGSEA come from the germline V gene. The CDR3 loop is CSVRTSGYYEQYF. Here the CDR3 DNA reads TGCAGCGTACGGACTAGCGGGTATTACGAGCAGTACTTC.